These 31 T cell receptor beta chains originate from one sample sequenced in a study of blood T cells in healthy people across ages. It was with a sample-barcoded 5' primer and a J-beta primer mix that a second PCR of roughly 7 to 12 cycles was run. TCRdb redid the calling of the 5' RACE reads with MiXCR, one entry per CDR3 protein. The data contain roughly 1.5 million distinct CDR3 sequences, approximately 43% of them singletons. Sequencing used blood. The receptors derive from a woman aged 18 to 35 in good health.

This clonotype showed up just a few times. One end of the junction does not line up with germline, which may come from a read error. V and J are TRBV4-1 and TRBJ2-3; D ambiguous. Germline CDR1 and CDR2: MGHRA and YSYEKL. The length of the CDR3 is 12 residues. CDR3 sequence (DNA): TGTGCCAGCAGCCAAGTTCTTGATACGCAGTATTTT. Protein: CASSQVLDTQYF.

The rearrangement joins TRBV7-9 to TRBJ1-4, with D uncertain. The CDR3 loop spans 14 amino acids. In germline, CDR1 is SEHNR, CDR2 FQNEAQ (reference sequence). V gave up 4 bases and J gave up 4 bases, with 10 bases separating them. The CDR3 coding sequence is TGTGCCAGCAGCTCCCGAGCCCTTAATGAAAAACTGTTTTTT. It is translated as CASSSRALNEKLFF. Full variable domain (rest looked up from reference TRBV7-9 and TRBJ1-4): DTGVSQNPRHKITKRGQNVTFRCDPISEHNRLYWYRQTLGQGPEFLTYFQNEAQLEKSRLLSDRFSAERPKGSFSTLEIQRTEQGDSAMYLCASSSRALNEKLFFGSGTQLSVL.

This clonotype was seen a handful of times. The rearrangement uses TRBV12-3 or TRBV12-4 and TRBJ1-2, with D perhaps matching TRBD1 (6 bases). This CDR3 has 14 residues. Deletions cut 5 bases from V and 3 bases from J, with 13 bases between. Here the CDR3 DNA reads TGTGCCAGCAGTCCAGGGGTGATATACTATGGCTACACCTTC. This codes for CASSPGVIYYGYTF.

This clonotype was recorded a few times. V is TRBV20-1 and J is TRBJ1-2, with D maybe TRBD1 (6 bases). The CDR3 has 13 amino acids. Trimming left V 0 bases short and J 7 bases short, with 12 bases between. Germline V CDR1 and CDR2: DFQATT, SNEGSKA (reference sequence). Here the CDR3 reads CSAREGHLAGYTF. The CDR3 DNA reads as TGCAGTGCTAGAGAGGGACATCTGGCTGGCTACACCTTC.

The rearrangement joins TRBV7-2 to TRBJ1-1; D remains unclear. CDR1 is SGHTA, CDR2 FQGNSA, per germline. Deletions cut 3 bases from V and 5 bases from J, with 16 bases between. CDR3 size: 15 residues. CDR3 loop: CASSLAPGGGTEAFF. The CDR3 DNA sequence: TGTGCCAGCAGCTTGGCCCCCGGAGGAGGGACTGAAGCTTTCTTT. Full variable domain (missing parts from reference TRBV7-2 and TRBJ1-1): GAGVSQSPSNKVTEKGKDVELRCDPISGHTALYWYRQSLGQGLEFLIYFQGNSAPDKSGLPSDRFSAERTGGSVSTLTIQRTQQEDSAVYLCASSLAPGGGTEAFFGQGTRLTVV.

The gene calls are TRBV27 and TRBJ2-7; TRBD1 matches 8 bases. Germline values: CDR1 MNHEY, CDR2 SMNVEV (reference sequence). V was pared by 5 bases and J by 3 bases, with 6 bases of the junction left unmatched. The CDR3 has 14 amino acids. The CDR3 nucleotides read TGTGCCAGCAGTCCCTACGGACAGGGCTACGAGCAGTACTTC. It codes for CASSPYGQGYEQYF.

Regarding this clonotype: The junction differs from germline at one of its ends, possibly a read error. The chain carries TRBV7-2 and TRBJ1-6; the D gene is possibly TRBD1 (6 bases). The CDR3 spans 13 residues. The germline gives CDR1 SGHTA, CDR2 FQGNSA. The DNA of the CDR3 is TGTGCCAGCAGCCCCCCAGGGGTCTCACCCCCCCACTTT. Residues: CASSPPGVSPPHF. Full variable domain (rest looked up from reference TRBV7-2 and TRBJ1-6): GAGVSQSPSNKVTEKGKDVELRCDPISGHTALYWYRQSLGQGLEFLIYFQGNSAPDKSGLPSDRFSAERTGGSVSTLTIQRTQQEDSAVYLCASSPPGVSPPHFGNGTRLTVT.

This chain uses TRBV20-1 with TRBJ1-1; the D gene is possibly TRBD1 (6 bases). There are 16 residues in the CDR3. Per germline, CDR1 DFQATT and CDR2 SNEGSKA (reference sequence). The ends were cut back, 1 base at V and 1 base at J, with 16 bases in the middle. The DNA of the CDR3 is TGCAGTGCTAGAGTCCACTTCGACAGGCAGAACACTGAAGCTTTCTTT. This translates into CSARVHFDRQNTEAFF.

In this sample, this clonotype turned up once. V and J are TRBV29-1 and TRBJ2-5; D remains unclear. Germline-derived CDR1 and CDR2 are SQVTM and ANQGSEA. V was pared by 4 bases and J by 11 bases, with 17 bases between. CDR3 length: 12 amino acids. As DNA, the CDR3 is TGCAGCGTTGGGGCCAGGCTGGGTGAGCAGTACTTC. Translation gives CSVGARLGEQYF. Looking up the rest from reference TRBV29-1 and TRBJ2-5 gives the full variable domain: SAVISQKPSRDICQRGTSLTIQCQVDSQVTMMFWYRQQPGQSLTLIATANQGSEATYESGFVIDKFPISRPNLTFSTLTVSNMSPEDSSIYLCSVGARLGEQYFGPGTRLLVL.

This chain links TRBV10-3 with TRBJ1-1; the D gene is possibly TRBD1 (5 bases). Trimming removed 2 bases at V and 6 bases at J, with 10 bases between. Germline V gene data show CDR1 as ENHRY and CDR2 as SYGVKD. The CDR3 spans 13 residues. The CDR3 coding sequence is TGTGCCATCAGTGAGCTGGGGGTGGCTGAAGCTTTCTTT. Protein: CAISELGVAEAFF.

The CDR3 spells CSARLPRQNLLRNEQYF. CDR3 in DNA: TGCAGTGCTAGATTACCGAGACAGAACCTTCTCCGAAACGAGCAGTACTTC. This rearrangement joins TRBV20-1 to TRBJ2-7; D may be TRBD1 (5 bases). CDR3 length equals 17 residues. Germline assignment: CDR1 DFQATT and CDR2 SNEGSKA (reference sequence). Trimming cost V 2 bases and J 5 bases, with 25 bases left between them.

In its sample, this clonotype was seen a few times. The gene calls are TRBV4-2 and TRBJ1-1; D call uncertain. The CDR3 spans 13 residues. Trimming stripped 3 bases from V and 0 bases from J, with 5 bases between. Germline values: CDR1 LGHNA, CDR2 YNFKEQ. This CDR3 reads CASSHTVNTEAFF. DNA of the CDR3: TGTGCCAGCAGCCATACAGTGAACACTGAAGCTTTCTTT.

The table lists this clonotype with a few counts. The genes are TRBV6-5 and TRBJ2-1, with 7 nucleotides matching TRBD1. Trimming removed 5 bases from V and 5 bases from J; junction bases left unmatched: 6. The germline V gene has CDR1 MNHEY and CDR2 SVGAGI. The CDR3 length is 14 residues. The DNA of the CDR3 is TGTGCCAGCAGTCGCGGCACAGGGGACAATGAGCAGTTCTTC. It encodes CASSRGTGDNEQFF.

This clonotype showed up just a few times. J is TRBJ1-2 and V is TRBV20-1, with D uncertain. Per the germline V gene, CDR1 is DFQATT and CDR2 is SNEGSKA (reference sequence). This CDR3 comprises 13 residues. V was trimmed by 2 bases and J by 0 bases, leaving 7 bases between them. The CDR3 nucleotides read TGCAGTGCTAGACCGGGAACTAACTATGGCTACACCTTC. Translated, it gives CSARPGTNYGYTF.

CDR3 protein: CASTYGANYGYTF. The CDR3 bases are TGTGCCAGTACGTACGGGGCTAACTATGGCTACACCTTC. V is TRBV19 and J is TRBJ1-2; no reliable D call. This CDR3 spans 13 amino acids. Trimming left V 7 bases short and J 0 bases short, with 9 bases between. Germline V CDR1 and CDR2: LNHDA, SQIVND (reference sequence).

This clonotype was observed a handful of times. V is TRBV27 and J is TRBJ2-7, with D possibly being TRBD1 (6 bases). Germline CDR1 is MNHEY and CDR2 is SMNVEV (reference sequence). This CDR3 comprises 16 residues. The V end was cut by 5 bases, the J end by 4 bases, with 21 bases between. The CDR3 spells CASSRTSGVLGYEQYF. The CDR3 region has the DNA TGTGCCAGCAGTAGGACTTCAGGGGTCCTTGGGTACGAGCAGTACTTC.

There are a few counts of this clonotype. This rearrangement joins TRBV29-1 to TRBJ2-1; no definite D call. Germline CDR1 and CDR2: SQVTM and ANQGSEA. V was pared by 3 bases and J by 0 bases, with 12 bases between. The CDR3 totals 15 residues. The CDR3 nucleotides read TGCAGCGTTGAGGTTCCGCGGAACTCCTACAATGAGCAGTTCTTC. This codes for CSVEVPRNSYNEQFF.

This clonotype turned up a few times. The genes are TRBV9 and TRBJ2-7; D gene ambiguous. The CDR3 extends over 14 amino acids. Trimming took off 4 bases at V and 7 bases at J, with 18 bases between the two ends. Per germline, CDR1 SGDLS and CDR2 YYNGEE. CDR3 sequence: CASSPQLALNEQYF. CDR3 DNA: TGTGCCAGCAGCCCCCAATTAGCCCTCAATGAGCAGTACTTC.

The table lists this clonotype with a few counts. The chain combines TRBV4-1 with TRBJ2-1; D gene unclear. V lost 4 bases and J lost 0, with 10 bases in between. This CDR3 comprises 15 residues. Germline V gives CDR1 MGHRA, CDR2 YSYEKL. The CDR3 DNA reads as TGCGCCAGCAGCCGGGCCGGCACCTCCTACAATGAGCAGTTCTTC. It yields the protein CASSRAGTSYNEQFF.

The chain carries TRBV28 and TRBJ2-3, with 8 bases lining up with TRBD1. Germline values: CDR1 MDHEN, CDR2 SYDVKM. V lost 6 bases, J lost 3 bases, and 11 bases stayed unmatched. CDR3 length: 16 amino acids. Here the CDR3 DNA reads TGTGCCAGCAGGGAACCAGGGGGCAGTAGGACAGATACGCAGTATTTT. Translating it yields CASREPGGSRTDTQYF. Supplemented by reference TRBV28 and TRBJ2-3, the full variable domain reads DVKVTQSSRYLVKRTGEKVFLECVQDMDHENMFWYRQDPGLGLRLIYFSYDVKMKEKGDIPEGYSVSREKKERFSLILESASTNQTSMYLCASREPGGSRTDTQYFGPGTRLTVL.

This clonotype was counted a few times. This chain uses TRBV4-2 with TRBJ2-7; D is ambiguous. V gave up 0 bases and J gave up 6 bases, with 12 bases separating them. The V gene's germline CDR1 is LGHNA and CDR2 YNFKEQ. The CDR3 loop spans 14 amino acids. The CDR3 DNA reads TGTGCCAGCAGCCAAGATCACGCCAGAACCGAGCAGTACTTC. Protein: CASSQDHARTEQYF.

This clonotype was seen more than once but under ten times. V usage is TRBV12-3 or TRBV12-4 and J usage is TRBJ2-4; 8 bases are a match to TRBD2. The J call may be wrong; the DNA end is better matched by TRBJ2-7. This CDR3 spans 14 amino acids. CDR3 sequence: CASSLGGRWFEQYF. The CDR3 coding sequence is TGTGCCAGCAGTTTAGGCGGGAGGTGGTTCGAGCAGTACTTC.

The V and J genes are TRBV10-3 and TRBJ2-3, with D possibly matching TRBD2 (5 bases). The CDR3 totals 16 residues. Trimming removed 2 bases from V and 6 bases from J, with 18 bases in between. The germline CDR1 and CDR2 sequences are ENHRY and SYGVKD. CDR3 in DNA: TGTGCCATCAGTGAGGGAGTCGGAGCGGCAGTGGATACGCAGTATTTT. It translates to CAISEGVGAAVDTQYF.

The genes are TRBV10-3 and TRBJ2-2, with 10 positions matching TRBD2. V dropped 8 bases and J dropped 6; count of bases not matched to a gene: 6. CDR1 ENHRY and CDR2 SYGVKD come from the germline V gene. This CDR3 has 14 residues. CDR3 loop: CAIGLGLAAGELFF. For the CDR3, the DNA is TGTGCCATCGGTCTCGGACTAGCGGCCGGGGAGCTGTTTTTT.

Only a few counts were recorded for this clonotype. V gene TRBV30 combines with J gene TRBJ1-6; D gene uncertain. The length of the CDR3 is 16 residues. V shed 8 bases and J shed 0 bases, with 17 bases lying between them. Germline CDR1 is GTSNPN and CDR2 is SVGIG (reference sequence). The DNA for the CDR3 is TGTGCCGCCACCCCGACACCGAGCTCCTATAATTCACCCCTCCACTTT. It encodes CAATPTPSSYNSPLHF.

The rearrangement uses TRBV9 and TRBJ2-7, with a possible D match to TRBD1 (6 bases). Germline assignment: CDR1 SGDLS and CDR2 YYNGEE. The V and J ends lost 4 bases and 5 bases respectively, with 16 bases between them. The length of the CDR3 is 14 residues. The CDR3 reads CASSPRLSGDEQYF. The DNA of the CDR3 is TGTGCCAGCAGCCCTAGACTCTCAGGGGACGAGCAGTACTTC.

This clonotype was seen a single time. This sequence joins TRBV2 and TRBJ2-2, with D tentatively TRBD1 (6 bases). The V gene's germline CDR1 is SNHLY and CDR2 FYNNEI. The CDR3 length is 15 residues. V was trimmed by 4 bases and J by 4 bases, leaving 13 bases between them. CDR3 sequence: CASSVAQGITGELFF. CDR3 nucleotide sequence: TGTGCCAGCAGTGTGGCACAGGGAATCACCGGGGAGCTGTTTTTT.

Only a few counts were recorded for this clonotype. The chain has TRBV6-5 and TRBJ2-3, with TRBD2 identical over 8 bases. Looked up from germline, CDR1 is MNHEY and CDR2 is SVGAGI. Germline trimming cut 4 bases from V and 1 base from J; bases unmatched to any gene: 10. This CDR3 region has 17 residues. CDR3 DNA: TGTGCCAGCAGTTCCAGGACTAGCCTTACGGGCACAGATACGCAGTATTTT. Translating gives CASSSRTSLTGTDTQYF.

In its sample, this clonotype was seen once. Here the CDR3 reads CASSHAGRLSSYNSPLHF. The DNA for the CDR3 is TGCGCCAGCAGCCACGCGGGACGGCTAAGCTCCTATAATTCACCCCTCCACTTT. V is TRBV4-1 and J is TRBJ1-6, with TRBD1 as a possible D gene (5 bases). Between the trimmed V and J ends, which lost 3 bases and 0 bases, there was a span of 15 bases. Germline CDR1 reads MGHRA; CDR2 reads YSYEKL. This CDR3 contains 18 residues.

This clonotype was counted a few times. The gene calls are TRBV9 and TRBJ2-1; the match to TRBD2 covers 7 bases. Germline loops: CDR1 SGDLS, CDR2 YYNGEE. There are 16 residues in the CDR3. Unmatched junction bases numbered 5, after V lost 0 bases and J lost 2 bases. Written as DNA, the CDR3 is TGTGCCAGCAGCGTAGCTTACGGACTAGCCTACAATGAGCAGTTCTTC. Translating gives CASSVAYGLAYNEQFF.

This clonotype was recorded once. The chain joins TRBV12-3 or TRBV12-4 to TRBJ2-2; 9 bases match TRBD1. There are 19 residues in the CDR3. Trimming cost V 3 bases and J 0 bases; bases outside gene matches: 11. In nucleotides, the CDR3 is TGTGCCAGCAGTTTCCCCGGGACAGGGACTGTCACGAACACCGGGGAGCTGTTTTTT. This codes for CASSFPGTGTVTNTGELFF.